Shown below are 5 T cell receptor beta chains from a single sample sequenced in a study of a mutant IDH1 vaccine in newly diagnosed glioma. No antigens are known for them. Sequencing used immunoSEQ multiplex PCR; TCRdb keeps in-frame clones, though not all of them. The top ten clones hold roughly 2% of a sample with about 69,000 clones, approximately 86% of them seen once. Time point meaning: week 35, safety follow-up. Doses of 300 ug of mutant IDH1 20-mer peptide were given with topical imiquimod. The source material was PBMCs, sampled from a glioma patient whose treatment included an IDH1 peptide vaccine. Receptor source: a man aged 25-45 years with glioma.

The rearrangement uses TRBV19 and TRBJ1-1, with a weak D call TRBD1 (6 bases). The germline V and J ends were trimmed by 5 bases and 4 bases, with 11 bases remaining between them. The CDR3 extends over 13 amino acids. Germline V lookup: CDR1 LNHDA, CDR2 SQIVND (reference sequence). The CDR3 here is CASSLQGPTEAFF. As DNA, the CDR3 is TGTGCCAGTAGTCTGCAGGGGCCCACTGAAGCTTTCTTT.

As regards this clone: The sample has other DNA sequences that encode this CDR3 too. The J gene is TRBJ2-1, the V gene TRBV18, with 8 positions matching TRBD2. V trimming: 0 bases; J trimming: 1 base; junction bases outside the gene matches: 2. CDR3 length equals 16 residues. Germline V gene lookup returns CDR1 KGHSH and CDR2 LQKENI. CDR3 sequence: CASSPPSGSSYNEQFF. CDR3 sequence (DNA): TGTGCCAGCTCACCACCCAGCGGGAGTTCCTACAATGAGCAGTTCTTC.

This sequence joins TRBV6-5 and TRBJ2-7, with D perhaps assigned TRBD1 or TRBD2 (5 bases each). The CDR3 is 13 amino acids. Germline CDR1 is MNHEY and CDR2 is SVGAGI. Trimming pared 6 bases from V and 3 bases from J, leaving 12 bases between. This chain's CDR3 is CASSPLGDYEQYF. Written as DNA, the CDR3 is TGTGCCAGCAGCCCCCTGGGGGACTACGAGCAGTACTTC.

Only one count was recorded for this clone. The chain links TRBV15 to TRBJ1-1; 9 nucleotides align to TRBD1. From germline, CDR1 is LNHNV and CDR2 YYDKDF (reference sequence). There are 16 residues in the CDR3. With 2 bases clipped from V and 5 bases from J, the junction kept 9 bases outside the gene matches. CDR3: CATSRYRGQGRTEAFF. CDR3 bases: TGTGCCACCAGCAGATACAGGGGGCAAGGGAGGACTGAAGCTTTCTTT. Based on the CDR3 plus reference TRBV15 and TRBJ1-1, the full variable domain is DAMVIQNPRYQVTQFGKPVTLSCSQTLNHNVMYWYQQKSSQAPKLLFHYYDKDFNNEADTPDNFQSRRPNTSFCFLDIRSPGLGDTAMYLCATSRYRGQGRTEAFFGQGTRLTVV.

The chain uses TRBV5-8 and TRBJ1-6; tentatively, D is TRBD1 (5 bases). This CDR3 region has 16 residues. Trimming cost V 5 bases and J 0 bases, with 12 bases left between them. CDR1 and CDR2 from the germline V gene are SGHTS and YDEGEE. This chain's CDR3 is CASSPGRGSYNSPLHF. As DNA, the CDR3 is TGTGCCAGCAGTCCCGGGAGGGGCTCCTATAATTCACCCCTCCACTTT.